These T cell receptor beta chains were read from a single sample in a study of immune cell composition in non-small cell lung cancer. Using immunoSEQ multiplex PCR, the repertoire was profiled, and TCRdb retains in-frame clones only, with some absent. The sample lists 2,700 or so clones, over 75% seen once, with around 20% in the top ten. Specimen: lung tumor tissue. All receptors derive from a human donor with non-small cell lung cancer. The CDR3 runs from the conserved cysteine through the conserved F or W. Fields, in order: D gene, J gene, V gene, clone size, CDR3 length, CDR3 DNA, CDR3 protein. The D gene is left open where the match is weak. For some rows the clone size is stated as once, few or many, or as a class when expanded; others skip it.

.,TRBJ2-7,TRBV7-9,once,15,TGTGCCAGCAGCTTAAGTAGGGACTTATACTACGAGCAGTACTTC,CASSLSRDLYYEQYF
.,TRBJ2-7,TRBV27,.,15,TGTGCCAGCAGTTTAACAGGGAATGGCATGAACGAGCAGTACTTC,CASSLTGNGMNEQYF
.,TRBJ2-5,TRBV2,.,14,TGTGCCAGCAGGCCCTCACAGGGAAGAGAGACCCAGTACTTC,CASRPSQGRETQYF
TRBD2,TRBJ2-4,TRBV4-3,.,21,TGCGCCAGCAGCCAAGATTTATGGACTAGCGGTCCTGCCGGGACCAAAAACATTCAGTACTTC,CASSQDLWTSGPAGTKNIQYF
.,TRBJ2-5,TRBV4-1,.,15,TGCGCCAGCAGCCCCCTTGGAGCGGGCCAAGAGACCCAGTACTTC,CASSPLGAGQETQYF
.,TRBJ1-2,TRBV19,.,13,TGTGCCAGTAGTATGGGACAAAACTATGGCTACACCTTC,CASSMGQNYGYTF
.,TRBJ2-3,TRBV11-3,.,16,TGTGCCAGCAGTCAAGGCTCGGCAGGGAGGACAGATACGCAGTATTTT,CASSQGSAGRTDTQYF
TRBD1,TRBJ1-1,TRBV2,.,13,TGTGCCAGCAGTGGACAGGGTTACACTGAAGCTTTCTTT,CASSGQGYTEAFF
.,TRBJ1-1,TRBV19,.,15,TGTGCCAGTAGTCACCGACAGGATTTGAACACTGAAGCTTTCTTT,CASSHRQDLNTEAFF
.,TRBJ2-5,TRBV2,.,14,TGTGCCAGCAGTGAGCTGGTGGCAGAAGAGACCCAGTACTTC,CASSELVAEETQYF
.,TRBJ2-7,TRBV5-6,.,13,TGTGCCAGCAGCTCCGGGCCGCGGGGCGAGCAGTACTTC,CASSSGPRGEQYF
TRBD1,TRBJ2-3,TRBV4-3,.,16,TGCGCCAGCAGCCAGGACTCGACAGGGGGAGCTTATACGCAGTATTTT,CASSQDSTGGAYTQYF
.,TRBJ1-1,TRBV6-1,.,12,TGTGCCAGCAAGGGGTCCGTGACTGAAGCTTTCTTT,CASKGSVTEAFF
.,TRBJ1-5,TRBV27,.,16,TGTGCCAGCAGTTTATCGGGGCAGGGAGGAGGTCAGCCCCAGCATTTT,CASSLSGQGGGQPQHF
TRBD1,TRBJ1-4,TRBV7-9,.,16,TGTGCCAGCAGCTTCCCCGGAGGGGGCGCGTATGAAAAACTGTTTTTT,CASSFPGGGAYEKLFF
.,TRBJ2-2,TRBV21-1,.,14,TGTGCCAGCAGCGCCGACAGACCTACCGGGGAGCTGTTTTTT,CASSADRPTGELFF
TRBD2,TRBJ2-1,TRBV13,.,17,TGTGCCAGCAGCTTCGAGGGGACCAGCGGGGGTAACAATGAGCAGTTCTTC,CASSFEGTSGGNNEQFF
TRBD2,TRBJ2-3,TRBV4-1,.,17,TGCGCCAGCAGCCAAGATGGGAGCGGGGGGCGCACAGATACGCAGTATTTT,CASSQDGSGGRTDTQYF
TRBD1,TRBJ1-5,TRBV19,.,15,TGTGCCAGTAGTATAGTCGACAGGGGGCAACAGCCCCAGCATTTT,CASSIVDRGQQPQHF
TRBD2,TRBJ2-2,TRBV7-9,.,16,TGTGCCAGCAGCACCGTAGCGGGGGGTTTCACCGGGGAGCTGTTTTTT,CASSTVAGGFTGELFF
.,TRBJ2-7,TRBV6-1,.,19,TGTGCCAGCAGTGAGAAACAGGAGCCCCTCGACTCAGGCCCCTACGAGCAGTACTTC,CASSEKQEPLDSGPYEQYF
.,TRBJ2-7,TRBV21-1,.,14,TGTGCCAGCATTGGGACAGGGAGCTCCTACGAGCAGTACTTC,CASIGTGSSYEQYF
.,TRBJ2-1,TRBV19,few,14,TGTGCCAGTAGTTGGGGCAGGCTCGGCAATGAGCAGTTCTTC,CASSWGRLGNEQFF
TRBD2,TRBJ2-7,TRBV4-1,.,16,TGCGCCAGCAGCCAAGAGGGGCGGCGGGGGGCCCGCGAGCAGTACTTC,CASSQEGRRGAREQYF
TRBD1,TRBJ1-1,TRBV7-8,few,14,TGTGCCAGCAGCACCTCGACAGGGTACACTGAAGCTTTCTTT,CASSTSTGYTEAFF
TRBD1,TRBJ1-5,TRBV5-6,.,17,TGTGCCAGCAGCGGCACCACTGGGACAGGGGATAATCAGCCCCAGCATTTT,CASSGTTGTGDNQPQHF
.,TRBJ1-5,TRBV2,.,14,TGTGCCAGCAGTGAATTGAAGGGGGATCAGCCCCAGCATTTT,CASSELKGDQPQHF
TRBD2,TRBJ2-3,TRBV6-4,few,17,TGTGCCAGCAGCCCCGGGCTAGCGGGGGGGAACACAGATACGCAGTATTTT,CASSPGLAGGNTDTQYF
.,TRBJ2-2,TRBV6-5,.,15,TGTGCCAGCTCCTCCGTGGGAGGAAACACCGGGGAGCTGTTTTTT,CASSSVGGNTGELFF
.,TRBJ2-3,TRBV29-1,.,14,TGCAGCGTTCCGGACAGAATTAGCACAGATACGCAGTATTTT,CSVPDRISTDTQYF
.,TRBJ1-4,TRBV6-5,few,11,TGTGCCAGCAGGTCCCAGGAAAAACTGTTTTTT,CASRSQEKLFF
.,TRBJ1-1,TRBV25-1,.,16,TGTGCCAGCAGTGAATTGCGGGGGCTAGCTGACACTGAAGCTTTCTTT,CASSELRGLADTEAFF
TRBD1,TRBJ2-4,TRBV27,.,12,TGTGCCAGCAGTTCGGACAGGGTTGCTCAGTACTTC,CASSSDRVAQYF
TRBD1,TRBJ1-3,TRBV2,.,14,TGTGCCAGCAGGCGGACCCAGGGGGTAAACACCATATATTTT,CASRRTQGVNTIYF
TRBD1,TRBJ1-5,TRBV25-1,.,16,TGTGCCAGCAGTGAAAGGACAGGGGGTACCAATCAGCCCCAGCATTTT,CASSERTGGTNQPQHF
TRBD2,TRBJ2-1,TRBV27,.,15,TGTGCCAGCAGTTTAGGACTAGCGGGGGTTGTTGAGCAGTTCTTC,CASSLGLAGVVEQFF
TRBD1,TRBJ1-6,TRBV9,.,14,TGTGCCAGCAGCGTAGAGGACAGGGGATCACCCCTCCACTTT,CASSVEDRGSPLHF
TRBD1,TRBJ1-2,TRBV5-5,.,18,TGTGCCAGCAGCTTGACAGGGGACCTACCCCCAGCTAACTATGGCTACACCTTC,CASSLTGDLPPANYGYTF
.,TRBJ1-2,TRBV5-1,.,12,TGCGCCAGCAGCGTTAACTTCTATGGCTACACCTTC,CASSVNFYGYTF
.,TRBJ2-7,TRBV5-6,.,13,TGTGCCAGCAGCTTGGACAGGACAGAGGAGCAGTACTTC,CASSLDRTEEQYF
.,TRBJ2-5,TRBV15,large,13,TGTGCCACCAGCTGGAGCAGAGTTGGGACCCAGTACTTC,CATSWSRVGTQYF
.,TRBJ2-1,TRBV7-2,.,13,TGTGCCAGCAGCTTCAGGGGACACAATGAGCAGTTCTTC,CASSFRGHNEQFF
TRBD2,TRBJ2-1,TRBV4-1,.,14,TGCGCCAGCAGCCACGGGGGGGGAGGATATGAGCAGTTCTTC,CASSHGGGGYEQFF
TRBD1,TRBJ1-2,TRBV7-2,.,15,TGTGCCAGCAGCCAAGGACAGGGCAGCCTGGGTGGCTACACCTTC,CASSQGQGSLGGYTF